The rows below give T cell receptor beta chains drawn from one sample of a study of regulatory T cells in long-lasting Graves disease. TCRdb called the multiplex PCR reads again in MiXCR, with one record for every CDR3 protein. There are hundreds of thousands of distinct CDR3 sequences in the sample; about 16% occur only once, and about 20% lies in the top ten. This specimen consisted of peripheral blood mononuclear cells (PBMCs), obtained at new diagnosis, from a patient treated with antithyroid drugs. Receptors originate from a female donor with Graves disease. Both conserved end residues are part of each CDR3.

v_gene: TRBV20-1; CDR3aa: CSARGTGRSFNEQFF
v_gene: TRBV20-1; CDR3aa: CSAARGPNTEAFF
v_gene: TRBV10-3; CDR3aa: CAILGETYLDGYTF
v_gene: TRBV12-3/TRBV12-4; CDR3aa: CASSLKEPVQYF
v_gene: TRBV27; CDR3aa: CASRLGGHSSYEQYF
v_gene: TRBV3-1; CDR3aa: CASSQEDRGTQYF
v_gene: TRBV10-3; CDR3aa: CATNPDAGYEQYF
v_gene: TRBV9; CDR3aa: CASSVATGGQPGELFF
v_gene: TRBV20-1; CDR3aa: CSTGDGGKGTIYF
v_gene: TRBV29-1; CDR3aa: CSVEPEDSYEQYF
v_gene: TRBV27; CDR3aa: CASSYVGQARELFF
v_gene: TRBV20-1; CDR3aa: CSARSSGRSFYEQYF
v_gene: TRBV2; CDR3aa: CASLLRDTQYF
v_gene: TRBV5-5; CDR3aa: CASSPDRGLEQYF
v_gene: TRBV2; CDR3aa: CASSEEEGQPQHF
v_gene: TRBV3-1; CDR3aa: CASSPQEANGNQPQHF
v_gene: TRBV2; CDR3aa: CASSDRIAGANVLTF
v_gene: TRBV4-1; CDR3aa: CASSQELGGTDTQYF
v_gene: TRBV27; CDR3aa: CASSFGTGGKNIQYF
v_gene: TRBV18; CDR3aa: CASSPMDINYGYTF
v_gene: TRBV19; CDR3aa: CASSMVLQGTYMNTEAFF
v_gene: TRBV20-1; CDR3aa: CSANPESTDTQYF
v_gene: TRBV9; CDR3aa: CASSSPVGERSTDTQYF
v_gene: TRBV5-5; CDR3aa: CASSQAPGQTGNTIYF
v_gene: TRBV28; CDR3aa: CASSLPADYEQYF